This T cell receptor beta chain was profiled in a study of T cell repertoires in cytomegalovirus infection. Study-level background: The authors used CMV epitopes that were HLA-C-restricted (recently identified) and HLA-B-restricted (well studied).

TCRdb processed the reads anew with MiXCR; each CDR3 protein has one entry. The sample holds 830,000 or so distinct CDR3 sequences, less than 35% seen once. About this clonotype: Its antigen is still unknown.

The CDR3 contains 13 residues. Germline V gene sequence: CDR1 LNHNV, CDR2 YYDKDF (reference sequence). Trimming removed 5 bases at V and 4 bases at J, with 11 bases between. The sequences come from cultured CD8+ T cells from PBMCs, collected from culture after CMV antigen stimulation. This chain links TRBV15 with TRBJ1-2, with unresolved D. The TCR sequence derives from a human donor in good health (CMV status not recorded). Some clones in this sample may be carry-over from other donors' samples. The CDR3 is CATSLDISYGYTF. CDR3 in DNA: TGTGCCACCAGCCTAGACATTTCCTATGGCTACACCTTC.